This TCR beta chain came from a study of metastatic and nonmetastatic thyroid tumors. All patients were untreated before thyroid surgery. Per germline, CDR1 MNHNS and CDR2 SASEGT. The length of the CDR3 is 15 residues. The germline V and J ends were trimmed by 1 base and 1 base, with 5 bases remaining between them. Through MiXCR, TCRdb re-clonotyped the PCR reads. There are about 3,900 clones in the sample; less than 40% occur only once, and around 48% lies in the top ten. Sequencing input: tumor tissue. This receptor was identified in a female donor with papillary thyroid cancer or a benign thyroid nodule (not recorded which). Some clones in this sample may be carry-over from other donors' samples. The chain combines TRBV6-1 with TRBJ2-6; D not certain. The CDR3 reads CASSEGQSGANVLTF. For the CDR3, the DNA is TGTGCCAGCAGTGAAGGGCAGTCTGGGGCCAACGTCCTGACTTTC.